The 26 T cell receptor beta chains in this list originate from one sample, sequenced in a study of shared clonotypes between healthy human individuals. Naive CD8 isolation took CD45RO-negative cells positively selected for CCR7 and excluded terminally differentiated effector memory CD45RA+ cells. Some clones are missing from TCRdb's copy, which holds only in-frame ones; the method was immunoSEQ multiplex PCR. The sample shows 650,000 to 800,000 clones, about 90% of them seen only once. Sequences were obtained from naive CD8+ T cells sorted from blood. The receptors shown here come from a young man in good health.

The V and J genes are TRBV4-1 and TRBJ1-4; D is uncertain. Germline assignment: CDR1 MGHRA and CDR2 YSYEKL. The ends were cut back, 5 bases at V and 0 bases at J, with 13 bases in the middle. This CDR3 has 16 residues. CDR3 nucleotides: TGCGCCAGCAGCAAAGCCCAAACTCCAACTAATGAAAAACTGTTTTTT. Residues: CASSKAQTPTNEKLFF.

CDR3 in amino acids: CASSLIRSGANVLTF. CDR3 nucleotide sequence: TGCGCCAGCAGCTTGATACGGTCTGGGGCCAACGTCCTGACTTTC. The V gene is TRBV5-1, the J gene TRBJ2-6; D gene uncertain. Germline V gene data show CDR1 as SGHRS and CDR2 as YFSETQ. The V end was cut by 1 base, the J end by 1 base, with 6 bases between. The CDR3 spans 15 residues.

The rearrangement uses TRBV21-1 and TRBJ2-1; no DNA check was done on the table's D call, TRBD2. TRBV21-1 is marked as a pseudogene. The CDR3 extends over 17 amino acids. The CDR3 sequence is CASIPGLVSSSYNEQFF. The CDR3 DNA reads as TGTGCCAGCATCCCGGGACTAGTTTCGTCCTCCTACAATGAGCAGTTCTTC.

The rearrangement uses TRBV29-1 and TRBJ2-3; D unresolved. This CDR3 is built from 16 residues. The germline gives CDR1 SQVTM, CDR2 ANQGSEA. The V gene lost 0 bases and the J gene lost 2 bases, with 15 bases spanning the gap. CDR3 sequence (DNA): TGCAGCGTTGAAGATTTCAGGCAGAGCAACACAGATACGCAGTATTTT. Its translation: CSVEDFRQSNTDTQYF.

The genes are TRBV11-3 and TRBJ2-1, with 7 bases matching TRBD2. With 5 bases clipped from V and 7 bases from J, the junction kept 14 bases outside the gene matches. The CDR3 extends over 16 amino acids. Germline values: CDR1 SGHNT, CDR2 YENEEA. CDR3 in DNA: TGTGCCAGCAGCCCGGGCTGGCGGGAGATGCGGAATGAGCAGTTCTTC. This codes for CASSPGWREMRNEQFF.

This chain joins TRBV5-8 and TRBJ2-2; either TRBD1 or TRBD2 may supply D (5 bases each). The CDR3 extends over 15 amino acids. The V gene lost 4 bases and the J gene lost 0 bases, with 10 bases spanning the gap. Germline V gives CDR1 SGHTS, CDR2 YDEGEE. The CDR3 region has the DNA TGTGCCAGCAGCGAGGGGACGGCGAACACCGGGGAGCTGTTTTTT. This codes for CASSEGTANTGELFF. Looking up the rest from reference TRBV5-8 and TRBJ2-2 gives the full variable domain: EAGVTQSPTHLIKTRGQQATLRCSPISGHTSVYWYQQALGLGLQFLLWYDEGEERNRGNFPPRFSGRQFPNYSSELNVNALELEDSALYLCASSEGTANTGELFFGEGSRLTVL.

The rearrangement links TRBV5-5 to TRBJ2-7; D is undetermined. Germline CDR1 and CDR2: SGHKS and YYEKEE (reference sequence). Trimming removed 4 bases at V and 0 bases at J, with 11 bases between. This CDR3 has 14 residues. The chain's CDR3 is CASSPAGSSYEQYF. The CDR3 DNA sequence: TGTGCCAGCAGCCCCGCTGGCAGCTCCTACGAGCAGTACTTC.

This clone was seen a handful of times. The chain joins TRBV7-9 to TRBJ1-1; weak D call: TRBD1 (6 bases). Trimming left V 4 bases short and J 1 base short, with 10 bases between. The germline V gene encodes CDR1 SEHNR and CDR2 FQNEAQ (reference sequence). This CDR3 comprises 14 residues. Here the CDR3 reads CASSSQGRNTEAFF. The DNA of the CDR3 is TGTGCCAGCAGCTCGCAGGGGAGGAACACTGAAGCTTTCTTT.

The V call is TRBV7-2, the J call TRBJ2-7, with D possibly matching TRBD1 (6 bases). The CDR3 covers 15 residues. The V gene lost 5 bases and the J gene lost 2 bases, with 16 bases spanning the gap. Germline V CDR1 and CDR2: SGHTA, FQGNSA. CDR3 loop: CASSDYLGATYEQYF. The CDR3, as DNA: TGTGCCAGCAGCGATTATCTGGGGGCCACCTACGAGCAGTACTTC.

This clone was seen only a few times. CDR3 amino acids: CASQMGGQWGYEQYF. The CDR3 region has the DNA TGTGCCAGCCAAATGGGGGGACAGTGGGGCTACGAGCAGTACTTC. The chain uses TRBV27 and TRBJ2-7, with TRBD1 as a possible D gene (7 bases). Trimming cost V 8 bases and J 3 bases, with 20 bases left between them. The CDR3 totals 15 residues. Looked up from germline, CDR1 is MNHEY and CDR2 is SMNVEV (reference sequence).

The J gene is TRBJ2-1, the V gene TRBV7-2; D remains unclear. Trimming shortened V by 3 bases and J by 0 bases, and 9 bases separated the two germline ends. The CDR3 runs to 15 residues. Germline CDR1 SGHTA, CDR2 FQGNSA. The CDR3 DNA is TGTGCCAGCAGCTTGGGGTCGAGCTCCTACAATGAGCAGTTCTTC. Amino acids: CASSLGSSSYNEQFF. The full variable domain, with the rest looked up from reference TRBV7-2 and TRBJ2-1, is GAGVSQSPSNKVTEKGKDVELRCDPISGHTALYWYRQSLGQGLEFLIYFQGNSAPDKSGLPSDRFSAERTGGSVSTLTIQRTQQEDSAVYLCASSLGSSSYNEQFFGPGTRLTVL.

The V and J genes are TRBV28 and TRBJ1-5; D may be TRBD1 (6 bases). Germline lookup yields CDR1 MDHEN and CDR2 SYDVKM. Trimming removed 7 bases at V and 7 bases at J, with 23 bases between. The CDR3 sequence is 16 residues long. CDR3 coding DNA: TGTGCCAGCAACAGCCGGGACATTCGGGTAGGGCAGCCCCAGCATTTT. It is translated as CASNSRDIRVGQPQHF.

CDR3 nucleotide sequence: TGTGCCAGCAGCCAAGAAGGAACAGCCGTCTCCTATTACGAGCAGTACTTC. Protein sequence: CASSQEGTAVSYYEQYF. The rearrangement joins TRBV7-2 to TRBJ2-7, with D uncertain. This CDR3 spans 17 amino acids. The V end was cut by 5 bases, the J end by 4 bases, with 24 bases between. Germline lookup yields CDR1 SGHTA and CDR2 FQGNSA. The full variable domain, completed using reference TRBV7-2 and TRBJ2-7, is GAGVSQSPSNKVTEKGKDVELRCDPISGHTALYWYRQSLGQGLEFLIYFQGNSAPDKSGLPSDRFSAERTGGSVSTLTIQRTQQEDSAVYLCASSQEGTAVSYYEQYFGPGTRLTVT.

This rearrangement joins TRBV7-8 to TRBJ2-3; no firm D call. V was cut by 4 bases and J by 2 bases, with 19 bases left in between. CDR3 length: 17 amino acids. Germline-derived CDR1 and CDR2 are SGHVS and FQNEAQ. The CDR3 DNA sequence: TGTGCCAGCAGCTCCGCCCTAGTCCCACCGACCACAGATACGCAGTATTTT. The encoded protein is CASSSALVPPTTDTQYF.

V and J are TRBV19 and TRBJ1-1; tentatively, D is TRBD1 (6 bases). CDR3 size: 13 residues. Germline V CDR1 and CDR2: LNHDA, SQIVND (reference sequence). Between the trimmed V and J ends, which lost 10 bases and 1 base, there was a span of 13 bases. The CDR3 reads CATKGGWNTEAFF. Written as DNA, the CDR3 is TGTGCCACCAAGGGGGGGTGGAACACTGAAGCTTTCTTT.

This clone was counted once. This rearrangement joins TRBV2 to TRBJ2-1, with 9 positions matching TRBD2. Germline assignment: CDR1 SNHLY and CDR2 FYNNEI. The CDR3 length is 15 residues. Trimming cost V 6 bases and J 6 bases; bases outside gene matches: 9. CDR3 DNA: TGTGCCAGCAGCCTCATAGCGGGAGTGGGCAATGAGCAGTTCTTC. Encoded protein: CASSLIAGVGNEQFF.

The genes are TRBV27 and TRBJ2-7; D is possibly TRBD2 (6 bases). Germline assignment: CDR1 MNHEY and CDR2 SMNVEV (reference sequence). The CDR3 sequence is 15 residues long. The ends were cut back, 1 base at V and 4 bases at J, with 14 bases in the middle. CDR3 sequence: CASSLFGGGTYEQYF. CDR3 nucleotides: TGTGCCAGCAGTTTATTTGGGGGAGGAACGTACGAGCAGTACTTC.

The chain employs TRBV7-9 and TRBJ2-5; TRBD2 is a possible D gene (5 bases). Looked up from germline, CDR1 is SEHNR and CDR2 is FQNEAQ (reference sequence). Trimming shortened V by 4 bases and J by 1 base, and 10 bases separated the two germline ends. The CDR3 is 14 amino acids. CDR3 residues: CASSYRGTQETQYF. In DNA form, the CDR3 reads TGTGCCAGCAGCTACCGGGGTACCCAAGAGACCCAGTACTTC.

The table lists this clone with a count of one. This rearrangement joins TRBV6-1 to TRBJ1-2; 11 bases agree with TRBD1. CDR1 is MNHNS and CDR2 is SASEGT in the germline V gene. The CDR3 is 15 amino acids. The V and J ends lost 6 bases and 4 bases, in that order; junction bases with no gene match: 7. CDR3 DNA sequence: TGTGCCAGCAGAGGACAGGGGGCGCAAGTCTATGGCTACACCTTC. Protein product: CASRGQGAQVYGYTF.

The CDR3 loop is CASSETGRRYEQYF. CDR3 nucleotide sequence: TGCGCCAGCAGCGAGACGGGGCGCAGGTACGAGCAGTACTTC. This rearrangement joins TRBV5-1 to TRBJ2-7; D may be TRBD1 or TRBD2 (5 bases each). CDR1 SGHRS and CDR2 YFSETQ come from the germline V gene. The CDR3 covers 14 residues. Trimming removed 4 bases at V and 4 bases at J, with 15 bases between.

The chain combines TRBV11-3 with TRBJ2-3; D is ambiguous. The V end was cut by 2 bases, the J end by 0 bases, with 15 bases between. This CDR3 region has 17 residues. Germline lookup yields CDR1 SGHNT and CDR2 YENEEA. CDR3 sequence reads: CASSLFGLNWSTDTQYF. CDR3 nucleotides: TGTGCCAGCAGCTTATTCGGCCTAAATTGGAGCACAGATACGCAGTATTTT.

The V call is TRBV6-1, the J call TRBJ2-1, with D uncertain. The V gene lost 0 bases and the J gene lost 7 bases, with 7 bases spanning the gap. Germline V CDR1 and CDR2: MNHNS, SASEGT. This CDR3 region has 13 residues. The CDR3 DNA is TGTGCCAGCAGTGAAGCGCCCGGGAATGAGCAGTTCTTC. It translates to CASSEAPGNEQFF.

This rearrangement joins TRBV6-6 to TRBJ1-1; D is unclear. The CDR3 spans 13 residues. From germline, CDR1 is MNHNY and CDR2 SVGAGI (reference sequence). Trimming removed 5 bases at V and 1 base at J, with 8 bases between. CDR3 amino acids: CASSPGGNTEAFF. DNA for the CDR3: TGTGCCAGCAGTCCAGGCGGGAACACTGAAGCTTTCTTT.

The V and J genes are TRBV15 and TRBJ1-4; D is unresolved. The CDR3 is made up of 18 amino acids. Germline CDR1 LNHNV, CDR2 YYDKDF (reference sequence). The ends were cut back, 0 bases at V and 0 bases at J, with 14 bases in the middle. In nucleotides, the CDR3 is TGTGCCACCAGCAGAGAAGATCCCAGACGGACAACTAATGAAAAACTGTTTTTT. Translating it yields CATSREDPRRTTNEKLFF.

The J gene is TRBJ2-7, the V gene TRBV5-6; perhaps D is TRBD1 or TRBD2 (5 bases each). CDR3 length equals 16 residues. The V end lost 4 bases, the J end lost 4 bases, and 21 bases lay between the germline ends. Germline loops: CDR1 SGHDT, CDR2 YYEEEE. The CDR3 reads CASSKVGSLRGYEQYF. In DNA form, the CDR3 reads TGTGCCAGCAGCAAGGTTGGCAGTTTGAGGGGATACGAGCAGTACTTC.

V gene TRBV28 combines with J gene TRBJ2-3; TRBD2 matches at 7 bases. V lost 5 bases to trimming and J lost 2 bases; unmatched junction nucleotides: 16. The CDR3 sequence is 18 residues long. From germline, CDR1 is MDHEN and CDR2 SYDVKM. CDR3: CASSQGGIFTGDTDTQYF. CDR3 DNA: TGTGCCAGCAGTCAGGGAGGGATCTTCACGGGGGACACAGATACGCAGTATTTT.